Presented here are 21 T cell receptor beta chains from one specimen sequenced in a study of CD4 T cells in relation to SARS-CoV-2 and coronaviruses. Assay: immunoSEQ multiplex PCR; the TCRdb copy retains only in-frame clones and omits some. This table holds tens of thousands of clones, more than 65% found once. These receptors' targets are unknown. The material sequenced was memory CD4+ T cells from PBMCs, cultured in vitro. All receptors come from an adult with COVID-19.

The J gene is TRBJ2-1, the V gene TRBV5-1; TRBD2 aligns across 11 bases. The germline V gene has CDR1 SGHRS and CDR2 YFSETQ. V dropped 2 bases and J dropped 7; count of bases not matched to a gene: 5. CDR3 size: 15 residues. CDR3 residues: CASSFRASGRNEQFF. The CDR3 region has the DNA TGCGCCAGCAGCTTCAGGGCTAGCGGGAGGAATGAGCAGTTCTTC. The full variable domain, in which reference TRBV5-1 and TRBJ2-1 provide the parts outside the CDR3, is KAGVTQTPRYLIKTRGQQVTLSCSPISGHRSVSWYQQTPGQGLQFLFEYFSETQRNKGNFPGRFSGRQFSNSRSEMNVSTLELGDSALYLCASSFRASGRNEQFFGPGTRLTVL.

The chain employs TRBV5-6 and TRBJ2-1, with a possible D match to TRBD2 (6 bases). V was shortened by 0 bases and J by 5 bases, with 12 bases between the two germline ends. CDR1 and CDR2 (germline): SGHDT, YYEEEE. This CDR3 is built from 15 residues. The CDR3 is CASSLVPSANNEQFF. The DNA for the CDR3 is TGTGCCAGCAGCTTGGTTCCTAGCGCTAACAATGAGCAGTTCTTC.

The J gene is TRBJ1-1, the V gene TRBV5-8; D is ambiguous. This CDR3 is built from 13 residues. The germline V gene encodes CDR1 SGHTS and CDR2 YDEGEE. V was trimmed by 1 base and J by 3 bases, leaving 7 bases between them. The CDR3 is CASSLTRDTEAFF. The CDR3 DNA is TGTGCCAGCAGCTTGACCCGGGACACTGAAGCTTTCTTT.

This sequence joins TRBV28 and TRBJ1-1, with D possibly being TRBD1 (5 bases). The germline V gene has CDR1 MDHEN and CDR2 SYDVKM. The CDR3 runs to 14 residues. V was cut by 6 bases and J by 2 bases, with 13 bases left in between. The CDR3 reads CASRPTERNTEAFF. DNA of the CDR3: TGTGCCAGCAGGCCGACAGAGCGTAACACTGAAGCTTTCTTT. Combining the CDR3 with reference TRBV28 and TRBJ1-1 gives the whole variable domain DVKVTQSSRYLVKRTGEKVFLECVQDMDHENMFWYRQDPGLGLRLIYFSYDVKMKEKGDIPEGYSVSREKKERFSLILESASTNQTSMYLCASRPTERNTEAFFGQGTRLTVV.

The chain employs TRBV6-5 and TRBJ1-5, with 7 positions matching TRBD1. This CDR3 comprises 14 residues. The germline gives CDR1 MNHEY, CDR2 SVGAGI. After removal of 5 bases from V and 5 bases from J, the junction contained 6 bases not matched to a gene. DNA for the CDR3: TGTGCCAGCAGTCCCGGGACAGAGCATCAGCCCCAGCATTTT. The encoded protein is CASSPGTEHQPQHF.

The chain employs TRBV14 and TRBJ1-5; D not certain. V lost 1 base, J lost 5 bases, and 6 bases lay in between. Germline loops: CDR1 SGHDN, CDR2 FVKESK. This CDR3 comprises 13 residues. CDR3 nucleotide sequence: TGTGCCAGCAGCCAAGGGAGGGATCAGCCCCAGCATTTT. Amino acids: CASSQGRDQPQHF.

The CDR3 protein is CAISESRDQRGGYTF. For the CDR3, the DNA is TGTGCCATCAGTGAGTCCAGGGACCAGCGGGGCGGCTACACCTTC. The rearrangement uses TRBV10-3 and TRBJ1-2; maybe TRBD1 (5 bases). Trimming cost V 0 bases and J 8 bases, with 16 bases left between them. The CDR3 is 15 amino acids. Germline lookup yields CDR1 ENHRY and CDR2 SYGVKD.

This clone was detected only once. This chain joins TRBV18 and TRBJ2-1, with D possibly matching TRBD1 (6 bases). This CDR3 comprises 13 residues. Trimming removed 2 bases at V and 9 bases at J, with 11 bases between. Germline loops: CDR1 KGHSH, CDR2 LQKENI. As DNA, the CDR3 is TGTGCCAGCTCACCAGGGACACCCGGTGAGCAGTTCTTC. This translates into CASSPGTPGEQFF.

The rearrangement joins TRBV7-2 to TRBJ2-7; TRBD2 aligns across 9 bases. This CDR3 is 14 amino acids long. CDR1 and CDR2 (germline): SGHTA, FQGNSA. V was clipped by 3 bases and J by 3 bases; unmatched bases: 3. The CDR3 protein is CASSLLAGNYEQYF. DNA for the CDR3: TGTGCCAGCAGCTTGCTAGCGGGAAACTACGAGCAGTACTTC.

The V gene is TRBV27, the J gene TRBJ2-7; TRBD1 is a possible D gene (7 bases). V lost 6 bases, J lost 0 bases, and 15 bases lay in between. The germline gives CDR1 MNHEY, CDR2 SMNVEV (reference sequence). CDR3 length: 15 residues. Here the CDR3 reads CASRALRDSSYEQYF. The CDR3 coding sequence is TGTGCCAGCAGAGCCTTGCGGGACAGCTCCTACGAGCAGTACTTC.

The sample holds a few counts of this clone. The rearrangement links TRBV5-6 to TRBJ1-2, with a weak D call TRBD1 (6 bases). Germline CDR1 SGHDT, CDR2 YYEEEE. V lost 0 bases and J 4 bases, leaving 7 bases between the germline ends. The CDR3 loop spans 13 amino acids. The CDR3: CASSLDRVYGYTF. The CDR3 DNA reads as TGTGCCAGCAGCTTGGACAGGGTCTATGGCTACACCTTC.

This clone has a single count. The chain recombines TRBV5-4 with TRBJ2-5, with D possibly being TRBD1 (6 bases). The CDR3 sequence is 14 residues long. Trimming stripped 4 bases from V and 4 bases from J, with 14 bases between. Germline V gives CDR1 SGHNT, CDR2 YYREEE (reference sequence). The CDR3 here is CASSKQGGRETQYF. For the CDR3, the DNA is TGTGCCAGCAGCAAGCAAGGGGGTCGAGAGACCCAGTACTTC.

This rearrangement joins TRBV7-2 to TRBJ1-2, with 7 bases matching TRBD1. The germline gives CDR1 SGHTA, CDR2 FQGNSA. With V trimmed by 2 bases and J by 4 bases, 7 bases remained unmatched. The CDR3 loop spans 15 amino acids. CDR3 amino acids: CASSLTPDRAYGYTF. The CDR3 DNA reads TGTGCCAGCAGCTTAACACCCGACAGGGCCTATGGCTACACCTTC.

The chain couples TRBV10-3 to TRBJ1-2; no clear D. The CDR3 consists of 11 residues. The V end lost 6 bases, the J end lost 7 bases, and 9 bases lay between the germline ends. Germline loops: CDR1 ENHRY, CDR2 SYGVKD. CDR3 in amino acids: CAISTRSGYTF. DNA for the CDR3: TGTGCCATCAGCACCAGGTCTGGCTACACCTTC.

The chain uses TRBV7-9 and TRBJ2-7; 10 bases are a match to TRBD2. This CDR3 has 14 residues. Per the germline V gene, CDR1 is SEHNR and CDR2 is FQNEAQ (reference sequence). Trimming removed 4 bases from V and 7 bases from J; junction bases left unmatched: 7. In DNA form, the CDR3 reads TGTGCCAGCAGCTCAACTAGCGGGATTGAGGAGCAGTACTTC. Its translation is CASSSTSGIEEQYF.

Only one count was recorded for this clone. CDR3 sequence (DNA): TGTGCCATCAGTGAGTCGACTCGCACTAGCGGGAGCTATGAGCAGTTCTTC. It yields the protein CAISESTRTSGSYEQFF. The rearrangement links TRBV10-3 to TRBJ2-1; 11 bases align to TRBD2. This CDR3 comprises 17 residues. Per the germline V gene, CDR1 is ENHRY and CDR2 is SYGVKD. The V and J ends lost 0 bases and 8 bases, in that order; junction bases with no gene match: 9.

The chain has TRBV14 and TRBJ2-7; 7 nucleotides match TRBD1. This CDR3 spans 15 amino acids. J was trimmed by 2 bases and V by 4 bases; bases with no gene match: 8. Germline values: CDR1 SGHDN, CDR2 FVKESK. CDR3 amino acids: CASSPFTGVTYEQYF. DNA for the CDR3: TGTGCCAGCAGCCCCTTCACAGGGGTAACCTACGAGCAGTACTTC.

This chain uses TRBV14 with TRBJ2-5; no reliable D call. Germline loops: CDR1 SGHDN, CDR2 FVKESK. The CDR3 sequence is 11 residues long. With 4 bases removed from V and 4 bases from J, the gap between germline ends came to 4 bases. The CDR3 region is CASSRLETQYF. The CDR3 DNA sequence: TGTGCCAGCAGCCGACTAGAGACCCAGTACTTC. Full variable domain (rest looked up from reference TRBV14 and TRBJ2-5): EAGVTQFPSHSVIEKGQTVTLRCDPISGHDNLYWYRRVMGKEIKFLLHFVKESKQDESGMPNNRFLAERTGGTYSTLKVQPAELEDSGVYFCASSRLETQYFGPGTRLLVL.

CDR3 DNA sequence: TGCGCCAGCAGCCTGATACTGACAGGGGGCGTAGAGACCCAGTACTTC. Its translation is CASSLILTGGVETQYF. This sequence joins TRBV4-1 and TRBJ2-5; 10 nucleotides line up with TRBD1. The V gene end was trimmed by 4 bases and the J gene end by 4 bases; junction bases not matched to a gene: 9. Per germline, CDR1 MGHRA and CDR2 YSYEKL. The CDR3 length is 16 residues.

This chain uses TRBV21-1 with TRBJ2-7; the table names TRBD2, a call not compared with the DNA. TRBV21-1 is given as a pseudogene. The CDR3 totals 12 residues. CDR3 sequence reads: CASPLHFYEQYF. CDR3 DNA: TGTGCCAGCCCCCTCCACTTCTACGAGCAGTACTTC.

This clone was observed once. J is TRBJ1-1 and V is TRBV6-6; D is undetermined. V lost 4 bases, J lost 1 base, and 10 bases lay in between. Germline lookup yields CDR1 MNHNY and CDR2 SVGAGI (reference sequence). The CDR3 is 14 residues long. In DNA form, the CDR3 reads TGTGCCAGCAGTTTACGGGGTTCGAACACTGAAGCTTTCTTT. Protein product: CASSLRGSNTEAFF.